The rows below give T cell receptor beta chains drawn from one sample of a study of T cell responses to AZD1222 COVID-19 vaccine. Produced via immunoSEQ multiplex PCR; TCRdb's table is partial and in-frame only. The table records about 79,000 clones, about four fifths of them present only once. The sequencing here drew on peripheral blood, taken 28 days after the second AZD1222 dose. The receptors here all came from an adult who received the AZD1222 COVID-19 vaccine. Both conserved end residues are part of each CDR3. The D gene is left open where the match is weak. Clone size is given for some rows only: seen once, a few or many times, or a class if the clone is expanded.

D,V,size,J,DNA,CDR3
TRBD2,TRBV6-6,NA,TRBJ2-2,TGTGCCAGCAGCCGAGGGACTAGCGGGAGGGCCAGGACCGGGGAGCTGTTTTTT,CASSRGTSGRARTGELFF
TRBD1,TRBV28,once,TRBJ1-5,TGTGCCAGCAGAATCGGGACAGGGGCCAATCAGCCCCAGCATTTT,CASRIGTGANQPQHF
TRBD2,TRBV28,NA,TRBJ2-2,TGTGCCAGCAACCCTAGCGGGAGGCACACCGGGGAGCTGTTTTTT,CASNPSGRHTGELFF
NA,TRBV27,NA,TRBJ1-5,TGTGCCAGCAGTTTATTGGTCAATCAGCCCCAGCATTTT,CASSLLVNQPQHF
NA,TRBV5-6,NA,TRBJ1-1,TGTGCCAGCAGCTTGATAACCGGGACACCCAAAGGGACTGAAGCTTTCTTT,CASSLITGTPKGTEAFF
TRBD2,TRBV9,NA,TRBJ2-1,TGTGCCAGCAGCACAGGACTAGCGGGAAACGATGAGCAGTTCTTC,CASSTGLAGNDEQFF
TRBD1,TRBV29-1,NA,TRBJ2-7,TGCAGCTCCCAGACAGGGAATAACGAGCAGTACTTC,CSSQTGNNEQYF
NA,TRBV9,NA,TRBJ1-2,TGTGCCAGCAGCGTAGGAGCTACAGGGTTCGGGGGCTACACCTTC,CASSVGATGFGGYTF
NA,TRBV3-1/TRBV3-2,NA,TRBJ2-2,TGTGCCAGCAGCCCCGCATTAGATCACACCGGGGAGCTGTTTTTT,CASSPALDHTGELFF
NA,TRBV6-5,NA,TRBJ1-6,TGTGCCAGCAGACTGGGCAGACAAAATTCACCCCTCCACTTT,CASRLGRQNSPLHF
NA,TRBV19,once,TRBJ1-1,TGTGCCAGTAGTATAGGCGGCAGCCTGAACACTGAAGCTTTCTTT,CASSIGGSLNTEAFF
NA,TRBV28,NA,TRBJ1-5,TGTGCCAGCAGTTTACCAGGACAGACCAATCAGCCCCAGCATTTT,CASSLPGQTNQPQHF
TRBD2,TRBV7-9,NA,TRBJ2-1,TGTGCCAGCTCCTTGAGGGGACTAGCGGGAGATGAGCAGTTCTTC,CASSLRGLAGDEQFF
TRBD2,TRBV2,NA,TRBJ2-5,TGTGCCAGCAGGAACGGACTAGCGGGAGGGCCCACGTATCGTGAGACCCAGTACTTC,CASRNGLAGGPTYRETQYF
NA,TRBV28,NA,TRBJ2-7,TGTGCCAGCAGCATCGGGCTGACTTCCTACGAGCAGTACTTC,CASSIGLTSYEQYF
NA,TRBV15,NA,TRBJ1-5,TGTGCCACCAGCAGAGACGGCAGTAGCAATCAGCCCCAGCATTTT,CATSRDGSSNQPQHF
TRBD2,TRBV24-1,NA,TRBJ2-1,TGTGCCACCAGTGACGACCTACTAGCGGGAGGCCCAAGCTCCTACAATGAGCAGTTCTTC,CATSDDLLAGGPSSYNEQFF
NA,TRBV28,NA,TRBJ1-2,TGTGCCAGCAGTAACAACTATGGCTACACCTTC,CASSNNYGYTF
NA,TRBV19,once,TRBJ2-4,TGTGTCAGTAGTATAGGAAGCAGGACGACTCTAGGCATTCAGTACTTC,CVSSIGSRTTLGIQYF
NA,TRBV7-9,NA,TRBJ1-2,TGTGCCAGCAGCTTATCCGGGCGGGGAGGGTATGGCTACACCTTC,CASSLSGRGGYGYTF
NA,TRBV30,NA,TRBJ1-1,TGTGCCTGGAGCAGCACGTACGCTGAAGCTTTCTTT,CAWSSTYAEAFF
NA,TRBV5-4,NA,TRBJ1-2,TGTGCCAGCAGCTTGGCTTCAGGGGCGCGGGGCTACACCTTC,CASSLASGARGYTF
NA,TRBV14,NA,TRBJ2-5,TGTGCCAGCAGCCAAGCCGAGACAGGGAGGTGGAGAGAGACCCAGTACTTC,CASSQAETGRWRETQYF
NA,TRBV9,NA,TRBJ2-5,TGTGCCAGCAGCGGACTACAGACATCGACCCAGTACTTC,CASSGLQTSTQYF
NA,TRBV28,NA,TRBJ1-1,TGTGCCAGCAGTTTCAGGGATACTGAAGCTTTCTTT,CASSFRDTEAFF
NA,TRBV28,NA,TRBJ2-1,TGTGCCAGCAGTTTATTACAAAATATTTACAATGAGCAGTTCTTC,CASSLLQNIYNEQFF
TRBD1,TRBV30,few,TRBJ1-4,TGTGCCTGGACCGGGACAGGGGGCCGTCGTGAAAAACTGTTTTTT,CAWTGTGGRREKLFF
NA,TRBV19,NA,TRBJ1-3,TGTGCCAGTAGTACCCACAGGGCCTCTGGAAACACCATATATTTT,CASSTHRASGNTIYF
NA,TRBV5-1,once,TRBJ2-3,TGCGCCAGCAGCGCAGGCACTAGAAAAGATACGCAGTATTTT,CASSAGTRKDTQYF
NA,TRBV5-1,NA,TRBJ1-1,TGCGCCAGCAGCTTTGAGTGGGATATAAACGCTGAAGCTTTCTTT,CASSFEWDINAEAFF
TRBD1,TRBV30,once,TRBJ1-3,TGTGCCTGGAGTGTATGGACAGGGTCGAGGACTGGAAACACCATATATTTT,CAWSVWTGSRTGNTIYF
NA,TRBV14,once,TRBJ1-1,TGTGCCAGCAGCCAAGGGAATGTTTTTCGGGGGAACACTGAAGCTTTCTTT,CASSQGNVFRGNTEAFF
TRBD1,TRBV7-9,NA,TRBJ1-6,TGTGCCAGCAGCTTGGGACAGGGGATTTATAATTCACCCCTCCACTTT,CASSLGQGIYNSPLHF
NA,TRBV19,NA,TRBJ1-1,TGTGCCAGTAGTATGACGGCGACTGAAGCTTTCTTT,CASSMTATEAFF
NA,TRBV4-2,NA,TRBJ1-2,TGTGCCAGCAGCCAAGTTGGGGGGAACTATGGCTACACCTTC,CASSQVGGNYGYTF
NA,TRBV19,NA,TRBJ2-5,TGTGCCAGTAGTATAGATGTCACTGACGGTTCCCAGTACTTC,CASSIDVTDGSQYF
TRBD1,TRBV28,NA,TRBJ1-2,TGTGCCAGCAGTGGACAGGTCTATGGCTACACCTTC,CASSGQVYGYTF
TRBD1,TRBV7-2,NA,TRBJ1-2,TGTGCCAGCAGCTTAGGGACAGGGGGCGTTGGCTATGGCTACACCTTC,CASSLGTGGVGYGYTF
NA,TRBV18,NA,TRBJ2-1,TGTGCCAGCTCACCGAACCAGGGGGGTGAGCAGTTCTTC,CASSPNQGGEQFF
NA,TRBV2,NA,TRBJ1-1,TGTGCCAGCAGTCTGGACCCGAACACTGAAGCTTTCTTT,CASSLDPNTEAFF
TRBD1,TRBV27,NA,TRBJ2-2,TGTGCCAGTCAAACAGGGGACACCGGGGAGCTGTTTTTT,CASQTGDTGELFF
NA,TRBV28,NA,TRBJ2-7,TGTGCCAGCAGTACAGGATCCTCCTACGAGCAGTACTTC,CASSTGSSYEQYF
NA,TRBV7-8,NA,TRBJ2-7,TGTGCCAGCAGCCTAGATATCAACAACGAGCAGTACTTC,CASSLDINNEQYF
NA,TRBV4-3,NA,TRBJ2-3,TGCGCCAGCAGCCAAGGAGTGGGAGTAGGTGATACGCAGTATTTT,CASSQGVGVGDTQYF
NA,TRBV4-1,NA,TRBJ1-6,TGCGCCAGCAGCCAAGGCTCCCAACAGTATAATTCACCCCTCCACTTT,CASSQGSQQYNSPLHF
NA,TRBV15,NA,TRBJ1-5,TGTGCCACCAGCAGAGAAAGGGCTGTTCAGCCCCAGCATTTT,CATSRERAVQPQHF
TRBD1,TRBV7-3,NA,TRBJ1-2,TGTGCCAGCAGCTTACAGACAGGGGGTACCTATGGCTACACCTTC,CASSLQTGGTYGYTF
NA,TRBV28,NA,TRBJ1-1,TGTGCCAGCAGTACGAGGGGACCTGAAATGAACACTGAAGCTTTCTTT,CASSTRGPEMNTEAFF
NA,TRBV10-3,NA,TRBJ2-7,TGTGCCATCAGTGAACAGGGACCACAGGCGGGGTACGAGCAGTACTTC,CAISEQGPQAGYEQYF
TRBD1,TRBV6-2/TRBV6-3,NA,TRBJ1-1,TGTGCCAGCAGTACTCAGGGGGCGCGCACTGAAGCTTTCTTT,CASSTQGARTEAFF
TRBD1,TRBV29-1,NA,TRBJ2-7,TGCAGCCCTATAGATAGAACCACAGGGGCCGAGCAGTACTTC,CSPIDRTTGAEQYF